The rows below give T cell receptor beta chains drawn from one sample of a study of patients and donors after allogeneic stem cell transplantation. TCRdb recomputed calls from the RT-PCR reads with MiXCR, one row per CDR3 protein. The profile shows some 90,000 distinct CDR3 sequences, around 48% of them singletons. The sample was blood, either unsorted or a sorted T cell fraction (not recorded which). The receptors were sampled from a human donor who was either an allogeneic HSCT recipient or a stem cell or donor lymphocyte infusion donor (not recorded which). It is not recorded whose cells these are; they may come from a transplant donor. CDR3s include the opening cysteine and the closing phenylalanine or tryptophan. The D gene is left open where the match is weak. Only some rows state a clone size, as once, few, many or a class for expanded clones.

NA,15,TRBV6-5,NA,TRBJ1-6,CASSPWTDSNSPLHF,TGTGCCAGCAGTCCGTGGACGGACTCCAATTCACCCCTCCACTTT
NA,14,TRBV5-1,NA,TRBJ1-4,CASSLGPLNEKLFF,TGCGCCAGCAGCTTGGGTCCTTTAAATGAAAAACTGTTTTTT
NA,13,TRBV20-1,few,TRBJ1-6,CSARGPLNSPLHF,TGCAGTGCTCGTGGACCCCTTAATTCACCCCTCCACTTT
NA,13,TRBV20-1,once,TRBJ2-1,CSARDPQYHEQFF,TGCAGTGCTAGAGACCCCCAATACCATGAGCAGTTCTTC
NA,13,TRBV6-6,NA,TRBJ2-3,CASSRRWTDTQYF,TGTGCCAGCAGTAGACGTTGGACAGATACGCAGTATTTT
TRBD1,16,TRBV24-1,NA,TRBJ2-2,CATSGRQGANTGELFF,TGTGCCACCAGTGGAAGACAGGGGGCGAACACCGGGGAGCTGTTTTTT
NA,16,TRBV12-3/TRBV12-4,few,TRBJ1-1,CASSIRGVEGDTEAFF,TGTGCCAGCAGTATCCGCGGGGTTGAGGGGGACACTGAAGCTTTCTTT
NA,13,TRBV7-2,NA,TRBJ1-4,CASSRGTNEKLFF,TGTGCCAGCTCGCGAGGAACTAATGAAAAACTGTTTTTT
NA,16,TRBV28,few,TRBJ1-2,CASWDPGRTPNYGYTF,TGTGCCAGCTGGGATCCGGGCAGAACCCCTAACTATGGCTACACCTTC
NA,14,TRBV7-2,few,TRBJ1-1,CASSLAWAITEAFF,TGTGCCAGCAGCTTAGCGTGGGCTATCACTGAAGCTTTCTTT
TRBD1,16,TRBV29-1,NA,TRBJ1-3,CSVEDPDRAAGNTIYF,TGCAGCGTTGAAGATCCCGACAGGGCAGCTGGAAACACCATATATTTT
TRBD1,13,TRBV4-2,NA,TRBJ1-2,CASRDRGIYGYTF,TGTGCCAGCAGGGACAGGGGGATTTATGGCTACACCTTC
TRBD1,17,TRBV14,NA,TRBJ2-2,CASSKRGRPPWTGELFF,TGTGCCAGCAGCAAAAGGGGGCGCCCACCCTGGACCGGGGAGCTGTTTTTT
NA,14,TRBV7-2,NA,TRBJ2-5,CASSLGASEETQYF,TGTGCCAGCAGCTTAGGAGCCAGCGAAGAGACCCAGTACTTC
NA,14,TRBV10-2,once,TRBJ1-2,CASAPPGAYYGYTF,TGCGCCAGCGCCCCCCCCGGTGCTTACTATGGCTACACCTTC
NA,15,TRBV28,NA,TRBJ1-2,CASSKPGHLNYGYTF,TGTGCCAGCAGTAAACCGGGCCATCTAAACTATGGCTACACCTTC
NA,14,TRBV12-3/TRBV12-4,many,TRBJ1-1,CASSLKAGNTEAFF,TGTGCCAGCAGTTTAAAGGCCGGGAACACTGAAGCTTTCTTT
NA,15,TRBV27,NA,TRBJ1-2,CASSLSVSRPYGYTF,TGTGCCAGCAGTTTATCGGTGTCCCGACCCTATGGCTACACCTTC
NA,13,TRBV12-3/TRBV12-4,NA,TRBJ1-3,CASSWVSGNTIYF,TGTGCCAGCAGTTGGGTGTCGGGAAACACCATATATTTT
TRBD1,14,TRBV7-2,few,TRBJ1-6,CASSLRGVASPLHF,TGTGCCAGCAGCCTCAGGGGGGTAGCTTCACCCCTCCACTTT
NA,12,TRBV5-1,NA,TRBJ1-2,CASSANNYGYTF,TGCGCCAGCAGCGCGAACAACTATGGCTACACCTTC
TRBD1,16,TRBV7-9,NA,TRBJ1-6,CASSLHPTGRNSPLHF,TGTGCCAGCAGCTTACACCCGACAGGGCGGAATTCACCCCTCCACTTT
NA,15,TRBV3-1,NA,TRBJ2-2,CASSFWVKDTGELFF,TGTGCCAGCAGCTTCTGGGTAAAAGACACCGGGGAGCTGTTTTTT
NA,10,TRBV11-2,few,TRBJ1-2,CASSPRGYTF,TGTGCCAGCAGCCCGAGAGGCTACACCTTC
TRBD1,15,TRBV5-1,NA,TRBJ2-1,CASSSGGQGDNEQFF,TGCGCCAGCAGCTCGGGGGGACAGGGAGACAATGAGCAGTTCTTC
NA,13,TRBV4-1,NA,TRBJ2-5,CASSQVSAETQYF,TGCGCCAGCAGCCAGGTATCCGCAGAGACCCAGTACTTC
NA,13,TRBV4-3,NA,TRBJ1-2,CASSQDEGFGYTF,TGCGCCAGCAGCCAAGATGAAGGATTTGGCTACACCTTC
NA,15,TRBV27,few,TRBJ2-5,CASSQGGIRRETQYF,TGTGCCAGCAGCCAGGGGGGGATAAGGCGGGAGACCCAGTACTTC
TRBD1,17,TRBV4-3,few,TRBJ1-1,CASSQDTGVWSNTEAFF,TGCGCCAGCAGCCAAGACACAGGGGTGTGGAGTAACACTGAAGCTTTCTTT
NA,15,TRBV18,NA,TRBJ1-1,CASSPPNTMNTEAFF,TGTGCCAGCTCACCACCGAACACAATGAACACTGAAGCTTTCTTT
TRBD1,13,TRBV20-1,NA,TRBJ1-1,CSARRGRGAEAFF,TGCAGTGCCCGTCGGGGCAGGGGGGCTGAAGCTTTCTTT
NA,14,TRBV11-2,once,TRBJ1-1,CASSQQGFATEAFF,TGTGCCAGCAGCCAGCAGGGCTTCGCCACTGAAGCTTTCTTT
NA,15,TRBV4-3,few,TRBJ1-4,CASSTYAGRNEKLFF,TGCGCCAGCAGCACGTACGCGGGGCGTAATGAAAAACTGTTTTTT
TRBD1,16,TRBV5-1,NA,TRBJ1-1,CASSAPGTGRRTEAFF,TGCGCCAGCAGCGCTCCCGGGACAGGACGGCGCACTGAAGCTTTCTTT
NA,19,TRBV12-3/TRBV12-4,many,TRBJ1-5,CASSFRWAGAIYSNQPQHF,TGTGCCAGCAGTTTCAGGTGGGCAGGGGCGATTTATAGCAATCAGCCCCAGCATTTT
NA,12,TRBV29-1,NA,TRBJ1-2,CSVDSIPGGYTF,TGCAGCGTTGATAGTATCCCGGGGGGCTACACCTTC
NA,13,TRBV10-3,NA,TRBJ1-5,CAIRADTDQPQHF,TGTGCCATCAGAGCGGACACTGATCAGCCCCAGCATTTT
NA,16,TRBV14,NA,TRBJ1-4,CASSPLRVQLNEKLFF,TGTGCCAGCAGCCCGCTTCGGGTACAGTTAAATGAAAAACTGTTTTTT
NA,12,TRBV6-6,few,TRBJ1-1,CATRGGNTEAFF,TGTGCCACCCGGGGGGGGAACACTGAAGCTTTCTTT
NA,14,TRBV7-9,few,TRBJ1-1,CASSRGERPSEAFF,TGTGCCAGCAGCCGTGGGGAGAGGCCTTCTGAAGCTTTCTTT
NA,14,TRBV12-3/TRBV12-4,many,TRBJ1-1,CASSSQGGNTEAFF,TGTGCCAGCAGTTCACAGGGTGGGAACACTGAAGCTTTCTTT
NA,16,TRBV4-3,NA,TRBJ1-1,CASSQDDPRGYTEAFF,TGCGCCAGCAGCCAAGATGACCCTAGGGGGTACACTGAAGCTTTCTTT
NA,13,TRBV20-1,NA,TRBJ1-2,CSARDQGWDGYTF,TGCAGTGCTAGAGATCAGGGTTGGGATGGCTACACCTTC
NA,13,TRBV10-3,once,TRBJ1-1,CAIGKRSDTEAFF,TGTGCCATCGGAAAGAGGTCTGACACTGAAGCTTTCTTT
NA,15,TRBV4-3,NA,TRBJ1-1,CASSPRSGRLTEAFF,TGCGCCAGCAGCCCCCGATCGGGCAGGTTGACTGAAGCTTTCTTT